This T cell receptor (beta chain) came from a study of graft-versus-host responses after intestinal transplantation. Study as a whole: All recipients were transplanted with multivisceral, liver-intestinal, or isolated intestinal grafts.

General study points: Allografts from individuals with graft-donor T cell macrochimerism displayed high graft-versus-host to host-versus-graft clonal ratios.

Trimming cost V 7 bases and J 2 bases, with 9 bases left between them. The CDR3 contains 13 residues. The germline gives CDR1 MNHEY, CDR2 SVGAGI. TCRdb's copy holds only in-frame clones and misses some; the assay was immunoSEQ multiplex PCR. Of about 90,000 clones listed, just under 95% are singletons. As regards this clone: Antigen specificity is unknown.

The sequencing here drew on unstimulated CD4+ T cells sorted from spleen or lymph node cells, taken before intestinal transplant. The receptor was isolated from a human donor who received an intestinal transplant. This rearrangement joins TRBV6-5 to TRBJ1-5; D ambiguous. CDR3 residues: CASKSGGNQPQHF. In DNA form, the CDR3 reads TGTGCCAGCAAGTCTGGGGGCAATCAGCCCCAGCATTTT.